The sample holds one count of the clone carrying this TCR beta chain. Its antigen remains unknown. Genomic DNA from each subset was divided evenly over several immunoSEQ plates. Sequencing was performed with immunoSEQ multiplex PCR; in TCRdb, only in-frame clones are kept and a portion is missing. There are roughly 1.4 million clones in the sample; about 98.5% occur only once, and approximately 0.4% lies in the top ten. The sample belongs to a study of shared clonotypes between healthy human individuals. Findings of the study overall: What rarefaction showed was incomplete sorted-subset sequencing despite large depth. All-four-donor shared clonotypes had higher generation probabilities than non-shared clonotypes did.

CD4+ cells underwent separation, giving CD45RA+ naive and CD45RA-negative memory subsets. CDR3 length equals 12 residues. The V gene's germline CDR1 is SQVTM and CDR2 ANQGSEA. V was shortened by 4 bases and J by 2 bases, with 9 bases between the two germline ends. This clonotype originated in a man aged 25-45 years in good health. The V call is TRBV29-1, the J call TRBJ2-7, with a tentative D call TRBD1 (6 bases). Sequencing input: naive CD4+ T cells sorted from blood. Documented subset: CD45RA+ positively selected. The CDR3 protein is CSVADRTYEQYF. Written as DNA, the CDR3 is TGCAGCGTTGCGGACAGAACCTACGAGCAGTACTTC.